These 28 T cell receptor beta chains were all obtained from the same sample, sequenced in a study of T cells after yellow fever vaccination. TCRdb reprocessed the 5' RACE reads with MiXCR, giving one entry per CDR3 protein. The data contain over 65,000 distinct CDR3 sequences, less than 15% of them singletons. Sequences were derived from CD8+ T cells not binding an NS4B(214-222) dextramer, sorted from PBMCs, sampled less than 25 days after the first yellow fever vaccination. The source of these receptors is a man between 18 and 35 years old who received the YFV17D yellow fever vaccine.

The chain uses TRBV12-5 and TRBJ1-2, with D tentatively TRBD1 (5 bases). Deletions cut 6 bases from V and 0 bases from J, with 14 bases between. CDR1 and CDR2 from the germline V gene are LGHNT and FRNRAP. The CDR3 length is 15 residues. CDR3 nucleotides: TGTGCTAGTGGCTCCATGGCAGGGCCTAACTATGGCTACACCTTC. This codes for CASGSMAGPNYGYTF. Variable domain in full (rest from reference TRBV12-5 and TRBJ1-2): DARVTQTPRHKVTEMGQEVTMRCQPILGHNTVFWYRQTMMQGLELLAYFRNRAPLDDSGMPKDRFSAEMPDATLATLKIQPSEPRDSAVYFCASGSMAGPNYGYTFGSGTRLTVV.

The chain carries TRBV4-3 and TRBJ2-6; D is unresolved. Trimming pared 0 bases from V and 4 bases from J, leaving 7 bases between. The CDR3 has 15 residues. CDR1 is LGHNA and CDR2 is YSLEER in the germline V gene. CDR3 in amino acids: CASSQDTGGANVLTF. CDR3 DNA: TGCGCCAGCAGCCAAGATACCGGCGGGGCCAACGTCCTGACTTTC.

V and J are TRBV2 and TRBJ2-3, with 7 positions matching TRBD2. Germline CDR1 and CDR2: SNHLY and FYNNEI. J lost 0 bases, V lost 8 bases, and 2 bases had no gene match. The CDR3 sequence is 13 residues long. CDR3 sequence reads: CASGRGSTDTQYF. Written as DNA, the CDR3 is TGTGCCAGCGGGCGGGGGAGCACAGATACGCAGTATTTT.

The chain couples TRBV19 to TRBJ2-1; tentatively, D is TRBD1 (5 bases). Trimming took 5 bases from V and 3 from J, leaving 20 bases between them. Per the germline V gene, CDR1 is LNHDA and CDR2 is SQIVND (reference sequence). CDR3 length: 17 residues. CDR3 loop: CASSLTPHRSNYNEQFF. The CDR3 bases are TGTGCCAGTAGTCTCACACCTCACAGGTCCAACTACAATGAGCAGTTCTTC.

The chain joins TRBV30 to TRBJ1-1, with D possibly matching TRBD1 (6 bases). V lost 4 bases, J lost 6 bases, and 12 bases lay in between. This CDR3 comprises 12 residues. Germline values: CDR1 GTSNPN, CDR2 SVGIG (reference sequence). The CDR3 loop reads CAWNQGIAEAFF. The CDR3 DNA reads as TGTGCCTGGAACCAGGGGATCGCTGAAGCTTTCTTT.

In its sample, this clonotype was seen a few times. This chain uses TRBV7-9 with TRBJ2-5, with 7 bases aligning to TRBD1. This CDR3 contains 15 residues. V shed 2 bases, J shed 5 bases, and the junction held 8 bases outside the gene matches. CDR1 and CDR2 from the germline V gene are SEHNR and FQNEAQ (reference sequence). CDR3 bases: TGTGCCAGCAGCTTACTCAAAGGGGGCTCGGAGACCCAGTACTTC. Translated, it gives CASSLLKGGSETQYF.

The CDR3 reads CASSLESTDTQYF. The CDR3 region has the DNA TGTGCCAGCAGCTTGGAGAGCACAGATACGCAGTATTTT. The chain employs TRBV7-2 and TRBJ2-3; D gene unclear. The germline V gene has CDR1 SGHTA and CDR2 FQGNSA. V was shortened by 3 bases and J by 0 bases, with 4 bases between the two germline ends. The CDR3 totals 13 residues.

This clonotype was counted many times. This chain links TRBV7-2 with TRBJ2-1; TRBD2 agrees at 12 bases. From germline, CDR1 is SGHTA and CDR2 FQGNSA. V lost 2 bases, J lost 7 bases, and 6 bases stayed unmatched. CDR3 length equals 16 residues. In DNA, the CDR3 is TGTGCCAGCAGCTTAATTCCTAGCGGGGGGGCTAATGAGCAGTTCTTC. Its translation: CASSLIPSGGANEQFF. The whole variable domain, remainder taken from reference TRBV7-2 and TRBJ2-1, is GAGVSQSPSNKVTEKGKDVELRCDPISGHTALYWYRQSLGQGLEFLIYFQGNSAPDKSGLPSDRFSAERTGGSVSTLTIQRTQQEDSAVYLCASSLIPSGGANEQFFGPGTRLTVL.

This clonotype was recorded a few times. The chain couples TRBV6-5 to TRBJ2-5; TRBD2 agrees at 10 bases. With 4 bases clipped from V and 0 bases from J, the junction kept 2 bases outside the gene matches. The CDR3 sequence is 15 residues long. Per germline, CDR1 MNHEY and CDR2 SVGAGI. The CDR3 here is CASSFSGGYQETQYF. The DNA of the CDR3 is TGTGCCAGCAGTTTTAGCGGGGGGTACCAAGAGACCCAGTACTTC.

The chain uses TRBV5-5 and TRBJ2-7; D is unresolved. The CDR3 covers 13 residues. Germline V gene data show CDR1 as SGHKS and CDR2 as YYEKEE (reference sequence). Trimming left V 9 bases short and J 7 bases short, with 20 bases between. CDR3 residues: CAMSLGLLCEQYF. The CDR3 DNA follows: TGTGCCATGAGCCTCGGGCTCCTCTGTGAGCAGTACTTC.

The chain employs TRBV7-2 and TRBJ2-5; D possibly matches TRBD1 or TRBD2 (5 bases each). Trimming removed 1 base at V and 0 bases at J, with 12 bases between. The CDR3 runs to 16 residues. Germline V gene data show CDR1 as SGHTA and CDR2 as FQGNSA. Here the CDR3 reads CASSLGPRDDQETQYF. The CDR3 bases are TGTGCCAGCAGCTTAGGGCCCCGGGACGACCAAGAGACCCAGTACTTC. The entire variable domain, with the rest obtained from reference TRBV7-2 and TRBJ2-5, is as follows: GAGVSQSPSNKVTEKGKDVELRCDPISGHTALYWYRQSLGQGLEFLIYFQGNSAPDKSGLPSDRFSAERTGGSVSTLTIQRTQQEDSAVYLCASSLGPRDDQETQYFGPGTRLLVL.

This clonotype was detected only a few times. The V and J genes are TRBV20-1 and TRBJ2-1, with 9 bases matching TRBD2. J lost 8 bases, V lost 6 bases, and 14 bases had no gene match. Germline CDR1 DFQATT, CDR2 SNEGSKA (reference sequence). CDR3 length: 15 residues. The CDR3 sequence: CSARSVGTSLYEQFF. The CDR3 region has the DNA TGCAGTGCAAGAAGTGTCGGGACTAGCCTTTATGAGCAGTTCTTC.

This clonotype came up a few times. The J gene is TRBJ1-2, the V gene TRBV3-1; D is perhaps TRBD1 (6 bases). The germline V gene has CDR1 LGHDT and CDR2 YNNKEL (reference sequence). Trimming took 4 bases from V and 4 from J, leaving 16 bases between them. The CDR3 consists of 15 residues. DNA of the CDR3: TGTGCCAGCAGCCCCGGACAGCACGTTCTCTATGGCTACACCTTC. This translates into CASSPGQHVLYGYTF.

The chain employs TRBV6-5 and TRBJ2-7; 10 bases line up with TRBD1. Germline V gives CDR1 MNHEY, CDR2 SVGAGI. The V gene end was trimmed by 4 bases and the J gene end by 2 bases; junction bases not matched to a gene: 8. CDR3 size: 16 residues. The CDR3, as DNA: TGTGCCAGCAGTTCCATCGCCGGGACAGGGGCCTACGAGCAGTACGTC. This encodes CASSSIAGTGAYEQYV.

The genes are TRBV9 and TRBJ2-7, with TRBD2 matching over 9 bases. The CDR3 loop spans 14 amino acids. Germline CDR1 is SGDLS and CDR2 is YYNGEE. J gave up 2 bases and V 0 bases, and 0 bases lay outside the gene matches. CDR3 sequence reads: CASSVGGGAYEQYF. CDR3 nucleotide sequence: TGTGCCAGCAGCGTAGGCGGGGGGGCCTACGAGCAGTACTTC.

This clonotype was picked up a small number of times. The genes are TRBV5-4 and TRBJ2-3; TRBD1 aligns across 11 bases. V lost 2 bases and J lost 6; bases outside the gene matches: 5. CDR3 size: 15 residues. Germline CDR1 is SGHNT and CDR2 is YYREEE (reference sequence). The CDR3 sequence is CASSLWTGGRDTQYF. DNA for the CDR3: TGTGCCAGCAGCTTATGGACAGGGGGCAGGGATACGCAGTATTTT.

The chain has TRBV11-2 and TRBJ2-3; D is possibly TRBD2 (6 bases). Germline CDR1 reads SGHAT; CDR2 reads FQNNGV. The CDR3 sequence is 16 residues long. The germline V and J ends were trimmed by 3 bases and 6 bases, with 19 bases remaining between them. Written as DNA, the CDR3 is TGTGCCAGCAGCTTTTGGCCGGGAGCGGCAGTTGATACGCAGTATTTT. Translating gives CASSFWPGAAVDTQYF.

This clonotype has more than one count but fewer than ten. The chain joins TRBV4-3 to TRBJ2-5; D is unresolved. Per the germline V gene, CDR1 is LGHNA and CDR2 is YSLEER. This CDR3 spans 15 amino acids. Deletions cut 2 bases from V and 5 bases from J, with 15 bases between. As DNA, the CDR3 is TGCGCCAGCAGCCAAAGGAACGGGCTATTCGAGACCCAGTACTTC. It codes for CASSQRNGLFETQYF.

The V call is TRBV27, the J call TRBJ2-7; D is perhaps TRBD1 or TRBD2 (6 bases each). This CDR3 has 14 amino acids. V lost 5 bases and J 5 bases, leaving 16 bases between the germline ends. The V gene's germline CDR1 is MNHEY and CDR2 SMNVEV (reference sequence). The CDR3 sequence: CASSGGTFFNEQYV. DNA of the CDR3: TGTGCCAGCAGTGGAGGGACATTTTTCAACGAGCAGTACGTC.

In its sample, this clonotype is medium-sized (0.01 to 0.1%). The chain combines TRBV6-4 with TRBJ2-2; D perhaps matches TRBD1 (6 bases). The germline V and J ends were trimmed by 4 bases and 0 bases, with 12 bases remaining between them. This CDR3 region has 16 residues. Germline-derived CDR1 and CDR2 are MRHNA and SNTAGT. The CDR3 coding sequence is TGTGCCAGCAGTGTTGCACAGGGCGCGAACACCGGGGAGCTGTTTTTT. As protein: CASSVAQGANTGELFF.

This chain joins TRBV6-2 or TRBV6-3 and TRBJ2-1; the D is unclear. The V and J ends lost 2 bases and 3 bases respectively, with 8 bases between them. This CDR3 region has 14 residues. Germline-derived CDR1 and CDR2 are MNHEY and SVGEGT. The CDR3: CASSYGQDYNEQFF. The DNA of the CDR3 is TGTGCCAGCAGTTACGGGCAGGACTACAATGAGCAGTTCTTC.

This clonotype occurred a few times. J is TRBJ1-5 and V is TRBV4-1; D unclear. Per germline, CDR1 MGHRA and CDR2 YSYEKL. The CDR3 consists of 15 residues. V gave up 0 bases and J gave up 1 base, with 7 bases separating them. The CDR3 region is CASSQEGPSNQPQHF. The CDR3 DNA reads TGCGCCAGCAGCCAAGAAGGGCCAAGCAATCAGCCCCAGCATTTT.

This clonotype has more than one count but fewer than ten. The chain is built from TRBV4-1 and TRBJ2-1; D may be TRBD1 or TRBD2 (5 bases each). Trimming shortened V by 1 base and J by 10 bases, and 17 bases separated the two germline ends. CDR3 length equals 15 residues. Germline loops: CDR1 MGHRA, CDR2 YSYEKL. CDR3 sequence: CASSQGDVAMMEQFF. The CDR3 nucleotides read TGCGCCAGCAGCCAAGGGGACGTCGCTATGATGGAGCAGTTCTTC.

This clonotype was found a few times. J is TRBJ2-1 and V is TRBV11-2, with D perhaps TRBD2 (6 bases). CDR1 SGHAT and CDR2 FQNNGV come from the germline V gene. The V and J ends lost 2 bases and 9 bases respectively, with 20 bases between them. The CDR3 runs 16 residues. CDR3: CASSLSPRGTWVEQFF. CDR3 DNA sequence: TGTGCCAGCAGCTTATCCCCCCGGGGGACGTGGGTTGAGCAGTTCTTC.

The CDR3 protein is CASSFQQGFSYEQYF. The CDR3 nucleotides read TGTGCCAGCAGCTTCCAACAGGGTTTCTCCTACGAGCAGTACTTC. The J gene is TRBJ2-7, the V gene TRBV7-9; perhaps TRBD1 as D (6 bases). The CDR3 loop spans 15 amino acids. Germline V gene data show CDR1 as SEHNR and CDR2 as FQNEAQ (reference sequence). Deletions cut 3 bases from V and 0 bases from J, with 12 bases between.

This clonotype was observed a handful of times. The genes are TRBV4-1 and TRBJ1-5; possibly TRBD1 for D (6 bases). CDR1 is MGHRA and CDR2 is YSYEKL in the germline V gene. The CDR3 is 16 residues long. The V end lost 0 bases, the J end lost 0 bases, and 9 bases lay between the germline ends. CDR3 nucleotides: TGCGCCAGCAGCCAAGAAGACAGGACTAGCAATCAGCCCCAGCATTTT. This encodes CASSQEDRTSNQPQHF.

The chain carries TRBV28 and TRBJ1-5, with no clear D. The CDR3 totals 11 residues. From germline, CDR1 is MDHEN and CDR2 SYDVKM. V was trimmed by 5 bases and J by 5 bases, leaving 4 bases between them. The CDR3 DNA reads TGTGCCAGCAGTACACATCAGCCCCAGCATTTT. Amino acids: CASSTHQPQHF.

This clonotype was counted between two and nine times. The V and J genes are TRBV11-2 and TRBJ2-5; TRBD2 aligns across 10 bases. This CDR3 has 18 amino acids. V trimming: 3 bases; J trimming: 0 bases; junction bases outside the gene matches: 10. The V gene's germline CDR1 is SGHAT and CDR2 FQNNGV. This CDR3 is CASSFDSAGGPYQETQYF. CDR3 nucleotide sequence: TGTGCCAGCAGCTTCGATTCAGCGGGGGGGCCTTACCAAGAGACCCAGTACTTC.